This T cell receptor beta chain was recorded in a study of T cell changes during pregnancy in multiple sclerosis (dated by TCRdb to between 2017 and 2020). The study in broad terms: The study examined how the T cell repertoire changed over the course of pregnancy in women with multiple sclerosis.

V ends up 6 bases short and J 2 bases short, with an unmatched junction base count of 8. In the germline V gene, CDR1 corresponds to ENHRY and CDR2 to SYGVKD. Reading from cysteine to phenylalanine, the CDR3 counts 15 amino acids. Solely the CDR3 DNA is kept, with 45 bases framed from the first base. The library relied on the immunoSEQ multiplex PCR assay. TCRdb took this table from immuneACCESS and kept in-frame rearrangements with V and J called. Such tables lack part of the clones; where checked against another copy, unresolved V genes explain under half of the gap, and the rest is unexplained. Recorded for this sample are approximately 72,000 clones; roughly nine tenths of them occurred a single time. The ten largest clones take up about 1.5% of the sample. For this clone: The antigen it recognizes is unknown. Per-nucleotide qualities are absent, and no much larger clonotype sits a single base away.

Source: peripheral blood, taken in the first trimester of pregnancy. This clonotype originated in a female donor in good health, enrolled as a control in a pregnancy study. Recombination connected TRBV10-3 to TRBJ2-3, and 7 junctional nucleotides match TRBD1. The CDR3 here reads CAIRQGQRYTDTQYF. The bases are TGTGCCATCAGGCAGGGACAGCGCTACACAGATACGCAGTATTTT.